This TCR beta chain appears in the sequencing data of a study of blood T cell repertoires in COVID-19. Looking at the study overall: Samples of COVID-19 (acute and convalescent) were obtained from the United States, Italy and Spain. From T cells, B-cell-depleted T cells, or PBMCs came the material, which was cDNA or gDNA.

This clone was recorded only once. Other DNA sequences in the sample encode the same CDR3. The length of the CDR3 is 17 residues. The J segment lost 3 bases and the V segment lost 4 bases, leaving 6 bases of the junction unmatched. In germline, CDR1 is SGHRS, CDR2 YFSETQ. In the authors' workflow: It was from reference gene primer amplification that nucleated cell counts were estimated. TCRdb keeps only in-frame clones here, not all; method: immunoSEQ multiplex PCR. Clone size and the V and J calls come from that table; the DNA yielded D and trimming. The table lists 98,000 or so clones, around 84% of them singletons.

The chain carries TRBV5-1 and TRBJ2-1, with 14 bases aligning to TRBD2. This sequence was found in a man between 60 and 75 years old with acute or convalescent COVID-19. The material sequenced was peripheral blood. CDR3 sequence: CASSPGTSGSLYNEQFF. The CDR3 DNA follows: TGCGCCAGCAGCCCCGGGACTAGCGGGAGCCTCTACAATGAGCAGTTCTTC.